The 20 T cell receptor beta chains in this list originate from one sample, sequenced in a study of Tregs in tolerant kidney transplant recipients. The data were produced by immunoSEQ multiplex PCR, yet TCRdb's version contains in-frame clones alone and is incomplete. The table has tens of thousands of clones, more than 85% seen once. The nonmyeloablative bone marrow transplants came from related graft donors, with transient mixed chimerism. The specimen was CD4+ T cells from blood (PBMCs), collected 24 months after the transplant. Receptors were obtained from a human patient who received a combined kidney and bone marrow transplant. The graft donor may account for some of the T cells.

This rearrangement joins TRBV11-3 to TRBJ2-2, with 11 bases matching TRBD2. Germline assignment: CDR1 SGHNT and CDR2 YENEEA. V was pared by 3 bases and J by 0 bases, with 9 bases of the junction left unmatched. The CDR3 has 19 residues. Here the CDR3 DNA reads TGTGCCAGCAGCTTGGTTGCCGGGACTAGCGGAGCGAACACCGGGGAGCTGTTTTTT. This encodes CASSLVAGTSGANTGELFF.

CDR3 residues: CASSWSRIDRAYNEQFF. The CDR3 bases are TGCGCCAGCAGCTGGAGCCGGATTGACAGGGCCTACAATGAGCAGTTCTTC. The gene calls are TRBV5-1 and TRBJ2-1, with TRBD1 matching 7 bases. J gave up 2 bases and V 3 bases, and 11 bases lay outside the gene matches. The CDR3 is made up of 17 amino acids. Germline CDR1 reads SGHRS; CDR2 reads YFSETQ.

The J gene is TRBJ2-3, the V gene TRBV7-9, with D unresolved. V was pared by 4 bases and J by 2 bases, with 16 bases between. The CDR3 runs to 16 residues. Germline CDR1 is SEHNR and CDR2 is FQNEAQ (reference sequence). Here the CDR3 reads CASSYSTSQHTDTQYF. The CDR3 DNA sequence: TGTGCCAGCAGCTATAGCACGTCCCAGCACACAGATACGCAGTATTTT. The whole variable domain, remainder taken from reference TRBV7-9 and TRBJ2-3, is DTGVSQNPRHKITKRGQNVTFRCDPISEHNRLYWYRQTLGQGPEFLTYFQNEAQLEKSRLLSDRFSAERPKGSFSTLEIQRTEQGDSAMYLCASSYSTSQHTDTQYFGPGTRLTVL.

This chain joins TRBV19 and TRBJ1-1; D is perhaps TRBD1 (6 bases). The V gene lost 7 bases and the J gene lost 5 bases, with 17 bases spanning the gap. The length of the CDR3 is 14 residues. The germline V gene encodes CDR1 LNHDA and CDR2 SQIVND (reference sequence). This chain's CDR3 is CASNEIQGRTEAFF. The CDR3 DNA is TGTGCCAGTAATGAGATCCAGGGGAGAACTGAAGCTTTCTTT. Complete variable domain (other parts from reference TRBV19 and TRBJ1-1): DGGITQSPKYLFRKEGQNVTLSCEQNLNHDAMYWYRQDPGQGLRLIYYSQIVNDFQKGDIAEGYSVSREKKESFPLTVTSAQKNPTAFYLCASNEIQGRTEAFFGQGTRLTVV.

The chain carries TRBV11-2 and TRBJ1-2; D is perhaps TRBD1 (6 bases). The CDR3 is made up of 15 amino acids. V was clipped by 3 bases and J by 5 bases, with 16 bases between them. Looked up from germline, CDR1 is SGHAT and CDR2 is FQNNGV. DNA of the CDR3: TGTGCCAGCAGCTTTTCGGACAGAAGCGCTTATGGCTACACCTTC. Protein sequence: CASSFSDRSAYGYTF.

The chain has TRBV5-1 and TRBJ2-3; D ambiguous. The V gene's germline CDR1 is SGHRS and CDR2 YFSETQ. This CDR3 has 15 residues. Trimming cost V 1 base and J 0 bases, with 9 bases left between them. The CDR3 spells CASSLFTGSTDTQYF. The CDR3 region has the DNA TGCGCCAGCAGCTTGTTTACCGGGAGCACAGATACGCAGTATTTT.

The rearrangement joins TRBV29-1 to TRBJ1-1; 9 positions match TRBD1. The germline V gene has CDR1 SQVTM and CDR2 ANQGSEA. CDR3 length: 13 amino acids. After removal of 5 bases from V and 7 bases from J, the junction contained 8 bases not matched to a gene. CDR3: CSVYGTGSGEAFF. The CDR3, as DNA: TGCAGCGTTTACGGGACAGGGAGCGGTGAAGCTTTCTTT.

The chain is built from TRBV29-1 and TRBJ2-7, with D unclear. Germline CDR1 and CDR2: SQVTM and ANQGSEA. CDR3 size: 12 residues. Trimming took 4 bases from V and 0 from J, leaving 7 bases between them. The CDR3: CSVVPNSYEQYF. As DNA, the CDR3 is TGCAGCGTTGTTCCCAACTCCTACGAGCAGTACTTC.

This chain joins TRBV27 and TRBJ1-1; 8 bases fit TRBD1. This CDR3 is built from 14 residues. Looked up from germline, CDR1 is MNHEY and CDR2 is SMNVEV (reference sequence). The V segment lost 0 bases and the J segment 4 bases; nucleotides outside the gene matches: 1. Here the CDR3 reads CASSLSDRATEAFF. The CDR3 coding sequence is TGTGCCAGCAGTTTATCGGACAGGGCCACTGAAGCTTTCTTT.

The J gene is TRBJ2-7, the V gene TRBV11-2, with a possible D match to TRBD2 (6 bases). There are 13 residues in the CDR3. Looked up from germline, CDR1 is SGHAT and CDR2 is FQNNGV. The germline V and J ends were trimmed by 2 bases and 4 bases, with 9 bases remaining between them. DNA for the CDR3: TGTGCCAGCAGCTTAATCGGGACTTACGAGCAGTACTTC. It translates to CASSLIGTYEQYF.

The rearrangement joins TRBV7-2 to TRBJ1-1; tentative D call: TRBD1 (5 bases). Germline CDR1 and CDR2: SGHTA and FQGNSA. The CDR3 covers 13 residues. The V gene lost 3 bases and the J gene lost 8 bases, with 13 bases spanning the gap. This CDR3 reads CASSFSSRGEAFF. The CDR3 DNA sequence: TGTGCCAGCAGCTTTAGTTCCCGGGGGGAAGCTTTCTTT.

This chain connects TRBV5-4 to TRBJ2-3; maybe TRBD1 (6 bases). This CDR3 region has 16 residues. Germline CDR1 SGHNT, CDR2 YYREEE (reference sequence). Trimming left V 4 bases short and J 2 bases short, with 17 bases between. The CDR3 DNA reads as TGTGCCAGCAGCCTCCCGGGACAAGATTTCACAGATACGCAGTATTTT. This codes for CASSLPGQDFTDTQYF.

The gene calls are TRBV27 and TRBJ2-5, with TRBD1 matching 10 bases. CDR1 and CDR2 (germline): MNHEY, SMNVEV (reference sequence). The V gene end was trimmed by 3 bases and the J gene end by 5 bases; junction bases not matched to a gene: 9. The CDR3 is 16 amino acids. The CDR3 is CASSFGQGDPEETQYF. CDR3 coding DNA: TGTGCCAGCAGTTTCGGACAGGGGGACCCGGAGGAGACCCAGTACTTC.

CDR3 DNA sequence: TGTGCCAGCAGCGTAGAACCCCACAGAGATCAGCCCCAGCATTTT. Translation gives CASSVEPHRDQPQHF. The gene calls are TRBV9 and TRBJ1-5; no firm D call. The V and J ends lost 0 bases and 5 bases respectively, with 12 bases between them. Per germline, CDR1 SGDLS and CDR2 YYNGEE. This CDR3 comprises 15 residues.

The chain joins TRBV30 to TRBJ2-1, with D unclear. Germline loops: CDR1 GTSNPN, CDR2 SVGIG (reference sequence). Trimming pared 0 bases from V and 4 bases from J, leaving 19 bases between. This CDR3 spans 17 amino acids. The CDR3 is CAWSVVFGGNTYNEQFF. For the CDR3, the DNA is TGTGCCTGGAGTGTGGTATTTGGCGGAAATACTTACAATGAGCAGTTCTTC.

The rearrangement links TRBV6-6 to TRBJ1-1; D is unresolved. CDR1 and CDR2 (germline): MNHNY, SVGAGI (reference sequence). The CDR3 length is 13 residues. V lost 0 bases to trimming and J lost 8 bases, with 10 bases between them. Here the CDR3 reads CASSYSKEVEAFF. CDR3 coding DNA: TGTGCCAGCAGTTACTCGAAGGAGGTAGAAGCTTTCTTT.

This chain links TRBV7-3 with TRBJ2-1, with a weak D call TRBD2 (6 bases). The germline V gene encodes CDR1 SGHTA and CDR2 FQGTGA. V gave up 1 base and J gave up 7 bases, with 11 bases separating them. The CDR3 extends over 14 amino acids. In nucleotides, the CDR3 is TGTGCCAGCAGCTTAAGGGCAGGGAGGAATGAGCAGTTCTTC. Encoded protein: CASSLRAGRNEQFF.

CDR3 amino acids: CASSQGGQGKTDTQYF. As DNA, the CDR3 is TGCGCCAGCAGCCAAGGGGGACAGGGAAAAACAGATACGCAGTATTTT. The rearrangement uses TRBV4-3 and TRBJ2-3; 9 nucleotides agree with TRBD1. V lost 1 base to trimming and J lost 3 bases; unmatched junction nucleotides: 5. Germline values: CDR1 LGHNA, CDR2 YSLEER. The CDR3 is made up of 16 amino acids.

CDR3 nucleotides: TGTGCCAGTAGTACCCGACAGGGGGGTTACGAGCAGTACTTC. It specifies CASSTRQGGYEQYF. V gene TRBV19 combines with J gene TRBJ2-7; 9 nucleotides line up with TRBD1. With V trimmed by 4 bases and J by 4 bases, 5 bases remained unmatched. Germline V gene lookup returns CDR1 LNHDA and CDR2 SQIVND (reference sequence). The CDR3 has 14 residues.

J is TRBJ2-1 and V is TRBV2, with a weak D call TRBD1 (5 bases). The CDR3 runs 11 residues. Germline V gene lookup returns CDR1 SNHLY and CDR2 FYNNEI. The V end was cut by 6 bases, the J end by 9 bases, with 9 bases between. The CDR3 DNA follows: TGTGCCAGCAGGAGACAGACTGAGCAGTTCTTC. Encoded protein: CASRRQTEQFF.